This entry lists 13 T cell receptor beta chains sequenced from one sample in a study of CD8+CD57+ T cells in acquired aplastic anemia. The template for TCR beta VDJ and CDR3 sequence profiling was genomic DNA. TCRdb analysed the reads with MiXCR anew, one entry per CDR3 protein. The sample shows 200,000 or so distinct CDR3 sequences, around three fifths of them seen only once. The sequenced sample was sorted CD4+, CD8+, or CD8+CD57+ T cells (not recorded which) from PBMCs. The source is a human donor with severe aplastic anemia or a healthy control (not recorded which).

There are a few counts of this clonotype. The chain recombines TRBV7-9 with TRBJ1-1, with D unclear. This CDR3 spans 13 amino acids. Trimming pared 6 bases from V and 5 bases from J, leaving 13 bases between. The germline CDR1 and CDR2 sequences are SEHNR and FQNEAQ (reference sequence). In DNA, the CDR3 is TGTGCCAGCAGTTCGCTAGGGAGTACTGAAGCTTTCTTT. This gives the protein CASSSLGSTEAFF.

This sequence joins TRBV15 and TRBJ2-7, with a weak D call TRBD2 (5 bases). The V gene lost 5 bases and the J gene lost 3 bases, with 8 bases spanning the gap. The CDR3 length is 12 residues. The V gene's germline CDR1 is LNHNV and CDR2 YYDKDF (reference sequence). The CDR3 DNA is TGTGCCACCAGCGTCGGGAACTACGAGCAGTACTTC. It encodes CATSVGNYEQYF.

This clonotype came up a few times. The rearrangement joins TRBV30 to TRBJ2-2; D could derive from TRBD1 or TRBD2 (5 bases each). The germline V and J ends were trimmed by 2 bases and 3 bases, with 13 bases remaining between them. CDR1 is GTSNPN and CDR2 is SVGIG in the germline V gene (reference sequence). The CDR3 is made up of 15 amino acids. This chain's CDR3 is CAWSFGTRDTGELFF. CDR3 bases: TGTGCCTGGAGTTTTGGGACCAGAGACACCGGGGAGCTGTTTTTT.

The chain uses TRBV19 and TRBJ2-7, with D hard to call. CDR1 LNHDA and CDR2 SQIVND come from the germline V gene (reference sequence). This CDR3 has 13 amino acids. Trimming took off 0 bases at V and 6 bases at J, with 9 bases between the two ends. CDR3 sequence: CASSIERSGEQYF. CDR3 DNA: TGTGCCAGTAGTATAGAGCGGTCGGGCGAGCAGTACTTC.

This clonotype was recorded once. The CDR3 protein is CASGDRPTGELFF. Here the CDR3 DNA reads TGTGCCAGCGGGGACAGACCCACCGGGGAGCTGTTTTTT. This chain uses TRBV2 with TRBJ2-2, with 7 bases aligning to TRBD1. Germline V gene sequence: CDR1 SNHLY, CDR2 FYNNEI. J lost 4 bases, V lost 8 bases, and 4 bases had no gene match. CDR3 length: 13 residues. Combining the CDR3 with reference TRBV2 and TRBJ2-2 gives the whole variable domain EPEVTQTPSHQVTQMGQEVILRCVPISNHLYFYWYRQILGQKVEFLVSFYNNEISEKSEIFDDQFSVERPDGSNFTLKIRSTKLEDSAMYFCASGDRPTGELFFGEGSRLTVL.

CDR3 amino acids: CATSAVRDHNEQFF. The CDR3, as DNA: TGTGCCACCAGTGCCGTCCGGGACCACAATGAGCAGTTCTTC. This chain joins TRBV24-1 and TRBJ2-1; D is possibly TRBD1 or TRBD2 (5 bases each). This CDR3 has 14 residues. Germline V gives CDR1 KGHDR, CDR2 SFDVKD. The V end was cut by 5 bases, the J end by 5 bases, with 12 bases between.

As for this clonotype: The germline gene is not matched at one end of the junction; a read error may be the cause. This CDR3 is CASSVQGSTEAFF. The CDR3 coding sequence is TGTGCCAGCAGCGTCCAGGGTAGCACTGAAGCTTTTTTT. The rearrangement uses TRBV9 and TRBJ1-1, with D possibly TRBD1 on 5 matching bases. This CDR3 comprises 13 residues. Germline V lookup: CDR1 SGDLS, CDR2 YYNGEE.

The chain is built from TRBV4-1 and TRBJ1-1; weak D call: TRBD1 (5 bases). This CDR3 is 14 amino acids long. Germline values: CDR1 MGHRA, CDR2 YSYEKL. V lost 3 bases, J lost 5 bases, and 13 bases lay in between. CDR3 DNA sequence: TGCGCCAGCAGCCACACCCAGGGAGTTACTGAAGCTTTCTTT. It specifies CASSHTQGVTEAFF.

V usage is TRBV10-3 and J usage is TRBJ2-3; 11 nucleotides align to TRBD1. Germline-derived CDR1 and CDR2 are ENHRY and SYGVKD. Losses at the gene ends were 8 bases for V and 3 bases for J; bases not matched to a gene: 7. CDR3 length: 15 amino acids. For the CDR3, the DNA is TGTGCCATCCTGGGGACAGGGGGTTCGACAGATACGCAGTATTTT. Amino acids: CAILGTGGSTDTQYF.

In its sample, this clonotype was seen many times. This chain uses TRBV9 with TRBJ1-4, with D possibly TRBD1 on 6 matching bases. V lost 4 bases, J lost 6 bases, and 13 bases lay in between. CDR1 and CDR2 (germline): SGDLS, YYNGEE. CDR3 length: 14 amino acids. The CDR3 is CASSRGQLDEKLFF. As DNA, the CDR3 is TGTGCCAGCAGCCGAGGACAGTTAGATGAAAAACTGTTTTTT.

The rearrangement links TRBV11-2 to TRBJ1-1; D possibly corresponds to TRBD1 (5 bases). Trimming took off 5 bases at V and 14 bases at J, with 18 bases between the two ends. There are 12 residues in the CDR3. Looked up from germline, CDR1 is SGHAT and CDR2 is FQNNGV. The CDR3: CASSHPGGEAFF. The CDR3 bases are TGTGCCAGCAGCCACCCCGGGGGTGAGGCCTTCTTT. Full variable domain (outside the CDR3, taken from reference TRBV11-2 and TRBJ1-1): EAGVAQSPRYKIIEKRQSVAFWCNPISGHATLYWYQQILGQGPKLLIQFQNNGVVDDSQLPKDRFSAERLKGVDSTLKIQPAKLEDSAVYLCASSHPGGEAFFGQGTRLTVV.

CDR3 DNA: TGCAGCGTCGGCACAGACTCGGGCGGCTACACCTTC. Protein product: CSVGTDSGGYTF. The chain recombines TRBV29-1 with TRBJ1-2; no reliable D call. The CDR3 is 12 amino acids. V dropped 6 bases and J dropped 8 bases, with 16 bases sitting between them. Looked up from germline, CDR1 is SQVTM and CDR2 is ANQGSEA.

The chain employs TRBV20-1 and TRBJ1-1, with D hard to call. CDR3 size: 11 residues. The V end lost 6 bases, the J end lost 5 bases, and 10 bases lay between the germline ends. The germline V gene encodes CDR1 DFQATT and CDR2 SNEGSKA (reference sequence). The CDR3: CSARTGTEAFF. The CDR3 DNA reads as TGCAGTGCCCGGACGGGAACTGAAGCTTTCTTT.